This TCR beta chain is from a study of identical twins (dated by TCRdb to 2016 to 2017). About the investigation overall: To test whether fetal clonotypes persist, the study used deep sequencing on TCR alpha and beta repertoires from monozygotic twins, unrelated adults of various ages, and cord blood. To rule out contamination, replicate twin experiments were performed at different times with different library preparation protocols. Summary of the overall study and its limitations: The excess sharing between twins in beta out-of-frame sequences was weaker because fewer shared sequences reduced the signal-to-noise ratio. In monozygotic twins, recombination models systematically underestimated out-of-frame TCR alpha sharing, but the models matched the sharing seen between unrelated individuals. Invariant T cells such as MAIT and iNKT could partly confound zero-insertion analyses, though diverse VJ usage argued against this for most clonotypes. Abundant cord blood beta clonotypes had fewer insertions, young adult naive repertoires showed a similar but weaker trend, and memory repertoires showed no such trend. Compared with coincidental sharing between unrelated individuals, out-of-frame TCR alpha sequences shared between twins had an excess of sequences with low generation probability. Conclusions relied on cross-sectional statistical analysis, since the same donors could not be followed over many years.

Sequences LGHNA (CDR1) and YNFKEQ (CDR2) are obtained from the germline V gene. Unmatched junction bases come to 5, with V trimmed by 1 base and J by 2 bases. The CDR3 runs 16 amino acids, cysteine and phenylalanine included. Only the CDR3 DNA is retained, 48 bases long and in frame from the first base. As to this clonotype: It has no known antigen specificity. Per-base quality was not reported, and no clone a single base away is much larger than it.

The protocol used for the library was 5' RACE. The data were produced on an Illumina HiSeq 2000. Template switching added a universal primer binding site, and the final cDNA carried a unique molecular identifier that allowed TCR cDNA molecules to be counted accurately. First-strand cDNA for TCR alpha and beta chains was synthesized from specific primers in the conserved constant-segment region. To control for contamination, every cDNA library carried two barcodes: a SMART-Mk sample barcode plus Illumina barcodes. TruSeq adapter sequences along with Illumina sample barcodes were introduced in two successive PCR steps. The TCR alpha and beta cDNA libraries were sequenced on the Illumina HiSeq platform using custom primers. In the paper's pipeline: MiGEC was used to process raw reads and extract unique molecular identifiers, and MiXCR was used to find CDR3 positions. For each individual, recombination models were inferred using an EM algorithm with the repgenHMM and IGoR tools. The tcR package in R was used for shared clonotype analysis, with sharing normalized by the product of cloneset sizes. To study raw recombination free of thymic and clonal selection effects, out-of-frame nonproductive sequences were analyzed. Clones were called with MiXCR by TCRdb after fastp trimmed the public reads at Q25, and only in-frame beta chains were retained. Records with the same CDR3 protein are collapsed into one entry carrying the most frequent genes and DNA. The V and J calls come from TCRdb's annotation, not from the publication. This sample is represented by about 1.7 million distinct CDR3 sequences; around 29% of them were singletons. In total, the top ten clones hold about 0.27% of the sample.

Only healthy Caucasian donors were included. The sequence was obtained from a newborn girl in good health. Recombination joined TRBV4-2 with TRBJ2-3; TRBD2 fits 8 bases in the junction. The sequencing sample was made of cord blood. CDR3 region: CASSQAGTRDTDTQYF. The nucleotide sequence is given as TGTGCCAGCAGCCAAGCCGGGACTAGAGACACAGATACGCAGTATTTT.